This T cell receptor (beta chain) was recovered during a study of blood T cells in healthy people across ages. A second roughly 6 to 11 cycle PCR used barcoded and J-beta primers. TCRdb used MiXCR to reprocess the 5' RACE reads, holding one entry per CDR3 protein. Of about 930,000 distinct CDR3 sequences listed, 25% to 30% are singletons. The germline V gene has CDR1 MNHNY and CDR2 SVGAGI (reference sequence). The CDR3 totals 16 residues. The V end lost 5 bases, the J end lost 2 bases, and 19 bases lay between the germline ends. This clonotype was found many times. The same data also contributed to another study, on T cells of mothers and their children. This second report adds: A few healthy Caucasian mothers and their six children donated.

Sequenced: blood. The receptor comes from a woman in her 40s in good health. The chain combines TRBV6-6 with TRBJ2-7, with D possibly called TRBD1 or TRBD2 (5 bases each). CDR3 bases: TGTGCCAGCAGTGGGCTCAGATGGGGGTTTACCTACGAGCAGTACTTC. This sequence encodes CASSGLRWGFTYEQYF.